This is a list of T cell receptor beta chains from one sample in a study of cytomegalovirus exposure and HLA in healthy donors. Sequencing used immunoSEQ multiplex PCR; TCRdb keeps in-frame clones, though not all of them. This sample has some 190,000 clones, with roughly 83% found just once. Sequenced input: PBMCs. The receptors were gathered from a woman younger than 30 in good health and CMV-seronegative. Each CDR3 is given with its conserved first and last residue. The order of the fields is J gene, D gene, V gene, clone size, CDR3 protein, CDR3 DNA. The D gene is left open where the match is weak. Expanded clones are given a class, and other clones once, few, many or no size at all.

>TRBJ2-5|TRBD1|TRBV4-1|NA
CASSQGQQETQYF
TGCGCCAGCAGCCAGGGACAGCAAGAGACCCAGTACTTC
>TRBJ2-1|NA|TRBV5-1|NA
CASRGQGGGEQFF
TGCGCCAGCCGGGGGCAAGGGGGCGGTGAGCAGTTCTTC
>TRBJ2-7|TRBD2|TRBV18|NA
CASANGAGGTYEQYF
TGTGCCAGCGCAAATGGGGCGGGAGGTACCTACGAGCAGTACTTC
>TRBJ2-2|TRBD1|TRBV29-1|NA
CSVPGQANTGELFF
TGCAGCGTTCCGGGACAGGCGAACACCGGGGAGCTGTTTTTT
>TRBJ2-5|TRBD2|TRBV5-1|once
CASSPGLAGAPRETQYF
TGCGCCAGCAGCCCCGGACTAGCGGGGGCCCCTAGGGAGACCCAGTACTTC
>TRBJ2-1|NA|TRBV5-1|NA
CASSATGFSYNEQFF
TGCGCCAGCAGCGCGACGGGTTTCTCCTACAATGAGCAGTTCTTC
>TRBJ1-5|TRBD1|TRBV29-1|NA
CSVRQGWDQPQHF
TGCAGCGTTAGACAGGGGTGGGATCAGCCCCAGCATTTT
>TRBJ2-3|TRBD2|TRBV2|NA
CASSITSGRRSDTQYF
TGTGCCAGCAGTATAACTAGCGGGAGAAGGTCAGATACGCAGTATTTT
>TRBJ1-1|TRBD1|TRBV30|NA
CAWSRQGFTEAFF
TGTGCCTGGAGCCGACAGGGGTTCACTGAAGCTTTCTTT
>TRBJ2-1|TRBD1|TRBV6-1|once
CASRRTGVVYNEQFF
TGTGCCAGCAGGAGGACAGGCGTAGTCTACAATGAGCAGTTCTTC
>TRBJ2-7|NA|TRBV7-9|NA
CASRHGGDSNEQYF
TGTGCCAGCAGACATGGCGGGGATTCAAACGAGCAGTACTTC
>TRBJ2-7|TRBD2|TRBV29-1|NA
CSVRDYTASEQYF
TGCAGCGTTAGGGACTACACCGCTTCCGAGCAGTACTTC
>TRBJ1-6|NA|TRBV27|NA
CASSLSKGPRRVDNSPLHF
TGTGCCAGCAGTTTATCGAAAGGCCCCCGCAGGGTGGATAATTCACCCCTCCACTTT